One and the same sample provided the 17 T cell receptor beta chains below, sequenced in a study of glioma-infiltrating T cells after dendritic cell vaccination (dated by TCRdb to the mid-2010s). The method was the immunoSEQ multiplex PCR assay. The table comes from immuneACCESS by way of TCRdb, which keeps in-frame sequences with V and J called. Part of the clones is missing from these tables; in studies checked, under half for an unresolved V gene and the rest for unknown reasons. This sample gives tens of thousands of clones in total; almost 85% of them show up just once. Under 2.5% of the sample rests with the top ten. The sequencing used blood, collected before dendritic cell vaccination. Receptors were obtained from a human donor with glioblastoma.

The rearrangement joins TRBV13 to TRBJ2-3, with 7 bases that match TRBD2. The CDR3 covers 16 residues. CDR1 PRHDT and CDR2 FYEKMQ come from the germline V gene (reference sequence). The junction had 4 bases not matched to a gene; V was cut back by 0 bases and J by 1 base. CDR3 in amino acids: CASSLGGGRRTDTQYF. The CDR3 DNA is TGTGCCAGCAGCTTAGGAGGCGGGAGACGCACAGATACGCAGTATTTT.

This clone appeared once. The chain joins TRBV6-1 to TRBJ2-4, with D maybe TRBD1 (5 bases). CDR3 size: 13 residues. V was cut by 3 bases and J by 5 bases, with 8 bases left in between. CDR1 and CDR2 from the germline V gene are MNHNS and SASEGT. This chain's CDR3 is CASSETDQNIQYF. For the CDR3, the DNA is TGTGCCAGCAGTGAGACAGACCAAAACATTCAGTACTTC.

The rearrangement uses TRBV9 and TRBJ1-6; D call uncertain. V was trimmed by 2 bases and J by 8 bases, leaving 11 bases between them. Germline V gene sequence: CDR1 SGDLS, CDR2 YYNGEE. This CDR3 comprises 14 residues. For the CDR3, the DNA is TGTGCCAGCAGCGTGGAAGTCGCGGATTCACCCCTCCACTTT. Translating it yields CASSVEVADSPLHF.

Comments on this clone: The same CDR3 is also encoded by other DNA sequences in this sample. The J gene is TRBJ1-4, the V gene TRBV5-6, with D unresolved. This CDR3 has 14 residues. Trimming left V 0 bases short and J 0 bases short, with 3 bases between. The germline gives CDR1 SGHDT, CDR2 YYEEEE. The DNA for the CDR3 is TGTGCCAGCAGCTTGGTAGCAACTAATGAAAAACTGTTTTTT. Translated, it gives CASSLVATNEKLFF.

This chain joins TRBV7-2 and TRBJ1-5; 8 nucleotides align to TRBD1. The germline gives CDR1 SGHTA, CDR2 FQGNSA. V lost 5 bases to trimming and J lost 12 bases; unmatched junction nucleotides: 6. The CDR3 totals 12 residues. CDR3 amino acids: CASSPGTGGQHF. CDR3 bases: TGTGCCAGCAGCCCCGGGACAGGTGGCCAGCATTTT. Variable domain in full (rest from reference TRBV7-2 and TRBJ1-5): GAGVSQSPSNKVTEKGKDVELRCDPISGHTALYWYRQSLGQGLEFLIYFQGNSAPDKSGLPSDRFSAERTGGSVSTLTIQRTQQEDSAVYLCASSPGTGGQHFGDGTRLSIL.

V and J are TRBV29-1 and TRBJ2-5; 7 bases align to TRBD1. From germline, CDR1 is SQVTM and CDR2 ANQGSEA. V shed 7 bases and J 6 bases; nucleotides not matched to a gene: 5. The CDR3 sequence is 11 residues long. CDR3 residues: CSGYRGKTQYF. For the CDR3, the DNA is TGCAGCGGTTACAGGGGAAAGACCCAGTACTTC.

The chain combines TRBV7-3 with TRBJ1-1; the D gene is possibly TRBD1 (5 bases). The CDR3 has 13 residues. Germline V gene lookup returns CDR1 SGHTA and CDR2 FQGTGA. V dropped 5 bases and J dropped 5 bases, with 12 bases sitting between them. CDR3 sequence (DNA): TGTGCCAGCAGCCTTCCAGACAGAACTGAAGCTTTCTTT. Translated: CASSLPDRTEAFF.

The chain recombines TRBV5-6 with TRBJ2-1; 9 bases line up with TRBD2. Germline lookup yields CDR1 SGHDT and CDR2 YYEEEE. Losses at the gene ends were 2 bases for V and 6 bases for J; bases not matched to a gene: 9. The length of the CDR3 is 16 residues. In DNA, the CDR3 is TGTGCCAGCAGCTTACTAGCGGGTATGGGGCCCAATGAGCAGTTCTTC. It specifies CASSLLAGMGPNEQFF. Full variable domain (remainder filled in from reference TRBV5-6 and TRBJ2-1): DAGVTQSPTHLIKTRGQQVTLRCSPKSGHDTVSWYQQALGQGPQFIFQYYEEEERQRGNFPDRFSGHQFPNYSSELNVNALLLGDSALYLCASSLLAGMGPNEQFFGPGTRLTVL.

The V gene is TRBV19, the J gene TRBJ2-7; TRBD1 agrees at 10 bases. There are 15 residues in the CDR3. Per germline, CDR1 LNHDA and CDR2 SQIVND (reference sequence). Trimming removed 7 bases from V and 4 bases from J; junction bases left unmatched: 10. CDR3 DNA sequence: TGTGCCAGTACCGCGCGGACAGGGGGAATGTACGAGCAGTACTTC. This codes for CASTARTGGMYEQYF.

There are a few counts of this clone. This chain joins TRBV5-6 and TRBJ2-7, with 8 positions matching TRBD1. This CDR3 region has 14 residues. With 4 bases clipped from V and 3 bases from J, the junction kept 6 bases outside the gene matches. Germline V CDR1 and CDR2: SGHDT, YYEEEE. The CDR3 DNA follows: TGTGCCAGCAGCCCAGGACAGGGAATCTACGAGCAGTACTTC. Translating it yields CASSPGQGIYEQYF. The full variable domain, completed using reference TRBV5-6 and TRBJ2-7, is DAGVTQSPTHLIKTRGQQVTLRCSPKSGHDTVSWYQQALGQGPQFIFQYYEEEERQRGNFPDRFSGHQFPNYSSELNVNALLLGDSALYLCASSPGQGIYEQYFGPGTRLTVT.

The J gene is TRBJ2-1, the V gene TRBV2, with D tentatively TRBD2 (6 bases). The CDR3 is 16 amino acids. V dropped 2 bases and J dropped 6 bases, with 17 bases sitting between them. CDR1 and CDR2 from the germline V gene are SNHLY and FYNNEI. CDR3 coding DNA: TGTGCCAGCAGTGAAATCGGGGCTAGCGTCGTCAATGAGCAGTTCTTC. Amino acids: CASSEIGASVVNEQFF. Combining the CDR3 with reference TRBV2 and TRBJ2-1 gives the whole variable domain EPEVTQTPSHQVTQMGQEVILRCVPISNHLYFYWYRQILGQKVEFLVSFYNNEISEKSEIFDDQFSVERPDGSNFTLKIRSTKLEDSAMYFCASSEIGASVVNEQFFGPGTRLTVL.

The chain employs TRBV29-1 and TRBJ2-3; 11 bases line up with TRBD1. After removal of 6 bases from V and 3 bases from J, the junction contained 5 bases not matched to a gene. The CDR3 has 14 residues. Germline-derived CDR1 and CDR2 are SQVTM and ANQGSEA. This chain's CDR3 is CSVDGTGGTDTQYF. The CDR3, as DNA: TGCAGCGTAGATGGGACAGGGGGTACAGATACGCAGTATTTT.

V gene TRBV11-3 combines with J gene TRBJ2-7, with TRBD1 identical over 10 bases. This CDR3 comprises 13 residues. The V and J ends lost 4 bases and 4 bases, in that order; junction bases with no gene match: 1. Germline V gene sequence: CDR1 SGHNT, CDR2 YENEEA. This CDR3 reads CASSSGQGYEQYF. CDR3 coding DNA: TGTGCCAGCAGCTCGGGACAGGGGTACGAGCAGTACTTC.

This chain joins TRBV6-5 and TRBJ2-7; the match to TRBD1 covers 10 bases. The CDR3 runs 15 residues. The ends lost 6 bases at V and 2 bases at J; junction bases unmatched: 7. Germline V CDR1 and CDR2: MNHEY, SVGAGI. The CDR3: CASSPTGTGAYEQYF. CDR3 DNA sequence: TGTGCCAGCAGCCCGACCGGGACAGGGGCCTACGAGCAGTACTTC.

There are a few counts of this clone. The V and J genes are TRBV6-6 and TRBJ1-5; D remains unclear. CDR1 and CDR2 from the germline V gene are MNHNY and SVGAGI (reference sequence). This CDR3 is 15 amino acids long. V gave up 0 bases and J gave up 4 bases, with 10 bases separating them. CDR3 bases: TGTGCCAGCAGTTACTCGTTGGAGAAGAATCAGCCCCAGCATTTT. Encoded protein: CASSYSLEKNQPQHF.

The chain employs TRBV10-3 and TRBJ2-3; TRBD2 agrees at 15 bases. Germline V gene sequence: CDR1 ENHRY, CDR2 SYGVKD. The length of the CDR3 is 19 residues. The J segment lost 0 bases and the V segment lost 4 bases, leaving 8 bases of the junction unmatched. CDR3 DNA: TGTGCCATCAGTGGAGGACTAGCGGGAGGGCCGATGAGCACAGATACGCAGTATTTT. This codes for CAISGGLAGGPMSTDTQYF.

V gene TRBV6-5 combines with J gene TRBJ1-5; 7 bases line up with TRBD1. CDR3 length: 15 residues. In germline, CDR1 is MNHEY, CDR2 SVGAGI. Trimming removed 4 bases from V and 4 bases from J; junction bases left unmatched: 7. Here the CDR3 reads CASSSAPGGNQPQHF. For the CDR3, the DNA is TGTGCCAGCAGTTCGGCCCCAGGGGGAAATCAGCCCCAGCATTTT.